This is a list of T cell receptor beta chains from one sample in a study of early T cells in non-severe SARS-CoV-2 infection. A single record per CDR3 protein comes from TCRdb applying MiXCR to the 5' RACE reads. This sample has 20,000 to 25,000 distinct CDR3 sequences; 4.5% occur once, and the top ten carry 15% to 20%. Input material: whole blood. These receptors came from an adult who was a healthcare worker with PCR-confirmed SARS-CoV-2 infection or an uninfected control (not recorded which). CDR3s include the opening cysteine and the closing phenylalanine or tryptophan.

TRBV11-2,TRBJ2-7,CASTNNRGGSFYEQYF
TRBV5-1,TRBJ1-5,CASSLNGDSNQPQHF
TRBV6-2/TRBV6-3,TRBJ2-7,CASSYDSQSGYEQYF
TRBV11-2,TRBJ2-2,CASSFGTNTGELFF
TRBV6-2/TRBV6-3,TRBJ2-2,CASSYPGITGELFF
TRBV6-6,TRBJ2-7,CASSERQEQYF
TRBV12-5,TRBJ1-1,CASGLVLAGTMNTEAFF
TRBV12-3/TRBV12-4,TRBJ1-3,CASSLRSAVRNTIYF
TRBV28,TRBJ1-6,CAADSVDSPLHF
TRBV7-9,TRBJ2-1,CASSAQVYNEQFF
TRBV6-2/TRBV6-3,TRBJ2-7,CASSQTSLQYF
TRBV7-3,TRBJ2-5,CASSFGREGTQYF
TRBV20-1,TRBJ2-5,CSADIGLAGVETQYF
TRBV25-1,TRBJ2-5,CASSRGSEMETQYF
TRBV7-2,TRBJ1-1,CASSVTGTAKTEAFF
TRBV2,TRBJ1-4,CASSTRATNEKLFF
TRBV6-2/TRBV6-3,TRBJ1-1,CASSYPSGTGGTEAFF
TRBV27,TRBJ2-7,CASSLGGEQYF
TRBV7-3,TRBJ2-1,CASSLTGGTLYNEQFF
TRBV5-1,TRBJ2-1,CASSVAEGSQFF
TRBV19,TRBJ2-7,CASSAGTGTYEQYF
TRBV3-1,TRBJ2-7,CASSPRGGGNEQYF
TRBV1,TRBJ2-3,CTSSQGGLRPGTDTQYF
TRBV4-3,TRBJ2-3,CASSQDGGEGATDTQYF
TRBV28,TRBJ2-6,CASSPGEPTASGANVLTF
TRBV5-1,TRBJ1-1,CASSHAYALGQGNTEAFF
TRBV10-3,TRBJ2-1,CAISEGTGYGEQFF
TRBV9,TRBJ2-7,CASSVAGQSSEQYF
TRBV7-2,TRBJ1-5,CASSFIGFSQPQHF